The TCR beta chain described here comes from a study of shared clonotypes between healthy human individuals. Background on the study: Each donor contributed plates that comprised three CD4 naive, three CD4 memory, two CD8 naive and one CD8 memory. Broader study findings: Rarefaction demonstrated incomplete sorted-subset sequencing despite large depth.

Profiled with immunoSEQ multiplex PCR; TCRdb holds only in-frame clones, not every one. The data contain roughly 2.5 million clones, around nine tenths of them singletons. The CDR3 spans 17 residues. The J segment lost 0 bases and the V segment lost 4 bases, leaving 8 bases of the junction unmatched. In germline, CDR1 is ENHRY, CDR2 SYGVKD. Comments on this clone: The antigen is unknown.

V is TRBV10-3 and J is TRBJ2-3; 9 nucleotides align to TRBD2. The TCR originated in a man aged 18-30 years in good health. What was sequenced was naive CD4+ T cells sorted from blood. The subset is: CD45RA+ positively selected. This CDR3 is CAISGGAGGLSTDTQYF. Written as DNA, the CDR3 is TGTGCCATCAGTGGAGGGGCGGGAGGGCTAAGCACAGATACGCAGTATTTT.